The entry below describes one TCR beta chain. Its antigen is as yet unknown. Primers included in the PCR were 60 Vbeta and 13 Jbeta primers. Libraries were prepared by immunoSEQ multiplex PCR; TCRdb keeps only in-frame clonotypes and omits some of them. The specimen's table records about 160,000 clones. This specimen comes from a study of cytomegalovirus exposure and HLA in healthy donors. Trimming removed 6 bases at V and 4 bases at J, with 16 bases between. The CDR3 extends over 14 amino acids. Germline CDR1 reads ENHRY; CDR2 reads SYGVKD. General study results and limits: The analysis excluded some indistinguishable V segments, including TRBV6-2 and TRBV6-3. TCR beta V- and J-gene trimming was later associated with a missense DCLRE1C variant. There were several of the most significant clusters that appeared linked to common viral pathogens in a later analysis. Highly shared variants forming one cluster were likely a sequencing artifact.

The TCR originated in a woman aged 55-69 years in good health and CMV-seronegative. This chain connects TRBV10-3 to TRBJ2-7; D is possibly TRBD1 (5 bases). Sequencing was carried out using PBMCs. The CDR3 here is CAISATESPYEQYF. Written as DNA, the CDR3 is TGTGCCATCAGCGCGACAGAGTCCCCTTACGAGCAGTACTTC.